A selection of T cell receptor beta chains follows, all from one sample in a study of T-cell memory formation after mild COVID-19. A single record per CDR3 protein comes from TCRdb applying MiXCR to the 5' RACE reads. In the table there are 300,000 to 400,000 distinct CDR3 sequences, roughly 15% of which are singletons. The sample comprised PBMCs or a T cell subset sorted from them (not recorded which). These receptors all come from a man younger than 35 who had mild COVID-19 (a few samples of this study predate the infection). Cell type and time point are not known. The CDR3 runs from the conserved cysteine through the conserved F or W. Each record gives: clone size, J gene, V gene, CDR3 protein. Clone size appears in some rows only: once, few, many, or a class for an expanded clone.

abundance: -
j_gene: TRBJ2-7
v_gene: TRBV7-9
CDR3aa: CASSQGLSYEQYF

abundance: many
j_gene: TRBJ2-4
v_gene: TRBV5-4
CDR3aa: CASSSGQGRNIQYF

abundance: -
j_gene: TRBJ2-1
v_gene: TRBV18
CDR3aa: CASSPTSNEQFF

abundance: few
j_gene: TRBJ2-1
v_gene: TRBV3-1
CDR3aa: CASSHQTSGGTYNEQFF

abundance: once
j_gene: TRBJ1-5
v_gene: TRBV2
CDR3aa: CASSERGRVDNQPQHF

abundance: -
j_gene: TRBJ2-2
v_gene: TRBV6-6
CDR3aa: CASSFKRTIPGELFF

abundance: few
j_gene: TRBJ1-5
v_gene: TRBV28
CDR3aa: CASGPPVSNQPQHF

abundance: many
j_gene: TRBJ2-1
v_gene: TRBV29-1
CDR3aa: CSVEGERGKYNEQFF

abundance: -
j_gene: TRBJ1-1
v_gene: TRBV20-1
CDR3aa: CSARDPVGANTEAFF

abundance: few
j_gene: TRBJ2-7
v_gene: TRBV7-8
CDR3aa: CASSRVLSEQYF

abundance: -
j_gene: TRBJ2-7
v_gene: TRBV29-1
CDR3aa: CSVVGGSYEQYF

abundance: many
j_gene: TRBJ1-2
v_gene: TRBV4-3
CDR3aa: CASSRRSGGYTF

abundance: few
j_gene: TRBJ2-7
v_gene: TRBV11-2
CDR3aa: CASSRRPTSYEQYF

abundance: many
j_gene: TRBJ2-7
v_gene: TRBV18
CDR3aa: CASSGDGTVYEQYF

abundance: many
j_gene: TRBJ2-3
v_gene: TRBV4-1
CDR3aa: CASSQDLGADTQYF

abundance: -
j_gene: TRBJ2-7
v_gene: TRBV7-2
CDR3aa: CASSLRYRGNEQYF